The 10 T cell receptor beta chains in this list originate from one sample, sequenced in a study of T cell responses to AZD1222 COVID-19 vaccine (dated by TCRdb to the early 2020s). Library generation was performed with the immunoSEQ multiplex PCR assay. TCRdb took over this immuneACCESS table, retaining in-frame rearrangements with V and J assigned. Such tables are incomplete; in checked studies, under half of the missing clones stem from an unresolved V gene, and the remainder is unexplained. Present in this sample are about 120,000 clones, 85% to 95% of which were seen just once. The ten largest account for less than 6% of the sample. The meaning of the sample's time point label: about 28 days (+/-7) after the second vaccine dose. The source material was peripheral blood, sampled 28 days after the second AZD1222 dose. Receptors were obtained from an adult who received the AZD1222 COVID-19 vaccine.

J is TRBJ2-5 and V is TRBV3-1 (or the pseudogene TRBV3-2), with 8 positions matching TRBD2. The V and J ends lost 4 bases and 5 bases, in that order; junction bases with no gene match: 15. Germline CDR1 is LGHDT and CDR2 is YNNKEL (reference sequence). CDR3 length: 17 residues. CDR3 DNA: TGTGCCAGCAGCCTCAGAGGTCTTCGGGAGGGCCGGGAGACCCAGTACTTC. This sequence encodes CASSLRGLREGRETQYF.

The gene calls are TRBV10-3 and TRBJ1-2; D uncertain. The CDR3 extends over 14 amino acids. From germline, CDR1 is ENHRY and CDR2 SYGVKD. Deletions cut 2 bases from V and 4 bases from J, with 11 bases between. CDR3 loop: CAISETERSYGYTF. In nucleotides, the CDR3 is TGTGCCATCAGTGAGACTGAGAGAAGCTATGGCTACACCTTC.

This chain links TRBV5-1 with TRBJ2-2; no definite D call. Looked up from germline, CDR1 is SGHRS and CDR2 is YFSETQ. V lost 8 bases to trimming and J lost 6 bases, with 23 bases between them. The CDR3 extends over 16 amino acids. The CDR3 here is CASRYGDTGVAGELFF. DNA for the CDR3: TGCGCCAGTCGATATGGCGATACGGGCGTGGCCGGGGAGCTGTTTTTT.

The chain's CDR3 is CASSYQGRNSPLHF. In DNA, the CDR3 is TGTGCCAGTAGTTACCAGGGAAGAAATTCACCCCTCCACTTT. V gene TRBV19 combines with J gene TRBJ1-6, with D perhaps matching TRBD1 (5 bases). The CDR3 is made up of 14 amino acids. Germline loops: CDR1 LNHDA, CDR2 SQIVND (reference sequence). Trimming left V 5 bases short and J 7 bases short, with 12 bases between. The whole variable domain, remainder taken from reference TRBV19 and TRBJ1-6, is DGGITQSPKYLFRKEGQNVTLSCEQNLNHDAMYWYRQDPGQGLRLIYYSQIVNDFQKGDIAEGYSVSREKKESFPLTVTSAQKNPTAFYLCASSYQGRNSPLHFGNGTRLTVT.

This clone was counted once. The rearrangement links TRBV18 to TRBJ2-7, with 10 nucleotides matching TRBD1. Germline V CDR1 and CDR2: KGHSH, LQKENI. Trimming removed 2 bases from V and 5 bases from J; junction bases left unmatched: 0. The CDR3 is 13 amino acids. In DNA, the CDR3 is TGTGCCAGCTCACCAGGGACAGGGGACGAGCAGTACTTC. It specifies CASSPGTGDEQYF.

V gene TRBV3-1 (or the pseudogene TRBV3-2) combines with J gene TRBJ1-1; 7 nucleotides line up with TRBD1. The germline V gene has CDR1 LGHDT and CDR2 YNNKEL (reference sequence). This CDR3 has 15 amino acids. Trimming cost V 1 base and J 6 bases; bases outside gene matches: 8. CDR3 nucleotide sequence: TGTGCCAGCAGCCAAGTTTACGACAGGGCGGCTGAAGCTTTCTTT. Amino acid sequence: CASSQVYDRAAEAFF.

The chain uses TRBV5-5 and TRBJ1-6; D gene unclear. The length of the CDR3 is 15 residues. The V gene lost 1 base and the J gene lost 8 bases, with 13 bases spanning the gap. Germline V CDR1 and CDR2: SGHKS, YYEKEE (reference sequence). The CDR3 coding sequence is TGTGCCAGCAGCTTGAGAAGGGCGCGGGATTCACCCCTCCACTTT. Protein product: CASSLRRARDSPLHF.

The rearrangement uses TRBV6-5 and TRBJ1-2, with D unclear. The germline gives CDR1 MNHEY, CDR2 SVGAGI. This CDR3 comprises 14 residues. V was trimmed by 5 bases and J by 8 bases, leaving 18 bases between them. The CDR3 DNA reads TGTGCCAGCAGTCCAACGAGCCGCGATGGGGGCTACACCTTC. Residues: CASSPTSRDGGYTF.

The chain is built from TRBV10-3 and TRBJ2-2, with TRBD1 matching 7 bases. The junction had 11 bases not matched to a gene; V was cut back by 3 bases and J by 7 bases. The germline V gene has CDR1 ENHRY and CDR2 SYGVKD. This CDR3 has 16 amino acids. CDR3 sequence: CAISDRRDSSGGELFF. The CDR3 nucleotides are TGTGCCATCAGTGACCGTCGGGACAGTTCAGGCGGGGAGCTGTTTTTT.

The chain joins TRBV5-5 to TRBJ1-3, with TRBD1 matching 9 bases. V lost 2 bases, J lost 1 base, and 4 bases stayed unmatched. This CDR3 has 16 amino acids. Germline V gene sequence: CDR1 SGHKS, CDR2 YYEKEE (reference sequence). The CDR3, as DNA: TGTGCCAGCAGCTTTCAGACAGGGGGTTCTGGAAACACCATATATTTT. Translated: CASSFQTGGSGNTIYF.